The next 29 T cell receptor beta chains were all read from a single sample in a study of Ad26.COV2.S vaccination and SARS-CoV-2 variants. Some clones are missing from TCRdb's copy, which holds only in-frame ones; the method was immunoSEQ multiplex PCR. The data show a few hundred thousand clones, 75% to 95% seen once. Treatment of the sample: roughly 19 received Ad26.COV2.S at low or high dose, single or two shots; roughly 5 received placebo; per-sample allocation not given. Day 63 after the first vaccine or placebo injection was the time point for sampling. The sequencing here drew on peripheral blood, taken in a trial of Ad26.COV2.S vaccine versus placebo. The receptors were sampled from a person aged 18-65 years who received the Ad26.COV2.S COVID-19 vaccine or a placebo.

The V and J genes are TRBV5-1 and TRBJ1-6; D is uncertain. V was pared by 0 bases and J by 14 bases, with 12 bases between. The CDR3 sequence is 13 residues long. Germline CDR1 reads SGHRS; CDR2 reads YFSETQ. The CDR3 loop is CASSLVAASALHF. DNA for the CDR3: TGCGCCAGCAGCTTGGTGGCGGCTAGTGCCCTCCACTTT.

The J gene is TRBJ2-7, the V gene TRBV28, with D hard to call. The V end was cut by 3 bases, the J end by 9 bases, with 9 bases between. The length of the CDR3 is 11 residues. Germline CDR1 MDHEN, CDR2 SYDVKM. CDR3 protein: CASSLKALQYF. CDR3 bases: TGTGCCAGCAGTTTGAAGGCGCTGCAGTACTTC.

The V gene is TRBV7-9, the J gene TRBJ1-1; D unresolved. The CDR3 contains 14 residues. CDR1 SEHNR and CDR2 FQNEAQ come from the germline V gene (reference sequence). Trimming removed 4 bases at V and 4 bases at J, with 13 bases between. CDR3 in DNA: TGTGCCAGCAGCTCCGCTACCGGGCTCACTGAAGCTTTCTTT. The encoded protein is CASSSATGLTEAFF. Full variable domain (rest looked up from reference TRBV7-9 and TRBJ1-1): DTGVSQNPRHKITKRGQNVTFRCDPISEHNRLYWYRQTLGQGPEFLTYFQNEAQLEKSRLLSDRFSAERPKGSFSTLEIQRTEQGDSAMYLCASSSATGLTEAFFGQGTRLTVV.

The chain recombines TRBV29-1 with TRBJ2-5; D gene ambiguous. Germline CDR1 and CDR2: SQVTM and ANQGSEA. V was clipped by 6 bases and J by 0 bases, with 8 bases between them. The CDR3 spans 12 residues. CDR3 in amino acids: CSVTPYQETQYF. The CDR3, as DNA: TGCAGCGTGACACCTTACCAAGAGACCCAGTACTTC.

This clone is a singleton in its sample. This chain links TRBV19 with TRBJ2-4; D remains unclear. Germline CDR1 reads LNHDA; CDR2 reads SQIVND (reference sequence). Between the trimmed V and J ends, which lost 0 bases and 0 bases, there was a span of 12 bases. The CDR3 is made up of 17 amino acids. DNA for the CDR3: TGTGCCAGTAGTATAGATCTAAGACAACTAGCCAAAAACATTCAGTACTTC. The encoded protein is CASSIDLRQLAKNIQYF.

The rearrangement uses TRBV5-4 and TRBJ2-3; D unresolved. The CDR3 totals 14 residues. From germline, CDR1 is SGHNT and CDR2 YYREEE (reference sequence). V was clipped by 5 bases and J by 1 base, with 11 bases between them. CDR3 sequence: CASSLKSGTDTQYF. CDR3 coding DNA: TGTGCCAGCAGTCTAAAATCGGGCACAGATACGCAGTATTTT. Using reference TRBV5-4 and TRBJ2-3 for the parts outside the CDR3, the full variable domain is ETGVTQSPTHLIKTRGQQVTLRCSSQSGHNTVSWYQQALGQGPQFIFQYYREEENGRGNFPPRFSGLQFPNYSSELNVNALELDDSALYLCASSLKSGTDTQYFGPGTRLTVL.

This clone has only a few counts. This sequence joins TRBV7-2 and TRBJ1-6; D is unresolved. The germline V and J ends were trimmed by 5 bases and 10 bases, with 21 bases remaining between them. CDR1 is SGHTA and CDR2 is FQGNSA in the germline V gene. The CDR3 extends over 16 amino acids. The CDR3 coding sequence is TGTGCCAGCAGCCGCCAAAGGTCAGGCGGTAGGTCACCCCTCCACTTT. Translated, it gives CASSRQRSGGRSPLHF.

Here the CDR3 DNA reads TGTGCTAGTGGTTTGGACGGGAGGATAGATACGCAGTATTTT. Translating it yields CASGLDGRIDTQYF. This chain links TRBV12-5 with TRBJ2-3; 7 bases are a match to TRBD2. The CDR3 covers 14 residues. J was trimmed by 5 bases and V by 1 base; bases with no gene match: 3. The germline V gene encodes CDR1 LGHNT and CDR2 FRNRAP.

The chain uses TRBV6-5 and TRBJ1-1; D remains ambiguous. V dropped 6 bases and J dropped 1 base, with 9 bases sitting between them. CDR3 length equals 13 residues. CDR1 is MNHEY, CDR2 SVGAGI, per germline. CDR3 residues: CASSQWGNTEAFF. The CDR3 DNA reads as TGTGCCAGCAGCCAATGGGGGAACACTGAAGCTTTCTTT.

This clone was picked up one time. The J gene is TRBJ2-3, the V gene TRBV6-2 or TRBV6-3; D gene uncertain. Trimming cost V 2 bases and J 2 bases, with 5 bases left between them. The CDR3 contains 13 residues. From germline, CDR1 is MNHEY and CDR2 SVGEGT. The CDR3 coding sequence is TGTGCCAGCAGTTACCGAGCCACAGATACGCAGTATTTT. Amino acids: CASSYRATDTQYF.

This sequence joins TRBV19 and TRBJ2-3; 9 bases are a match to TRBD1. The CDR3 is 14 residues long. Germline V lookup: CDR1 LNHDA, CDR2 SQIVND (reference sequence). V was clipped by 7 bases and J by 0 bases; unmatched bases: 2. CDR3 loop: CASTGTGSTDTQYF. For the CDR3, the DNA is TGTGCCAGTACTGGGACAGGGAGCACAGATACGCAGTATTTT. Full variable domain (outside the CDR3, taken from reference TRBV19 and TRBJ2-3): DGGITQSPKYLFRKEGQNVTLSCEQNLNHDAMYWYRQDPGQGLRLIYYSQIVNDFQKGDIAEGYSVSREKKESFPLTVTSAQKNPTAFYLCASTGTGSTDTQYFGPGTRLTVL.

The CDR3 is CASSLAGTGTYEQYF. For the CDR3, the DNA is TGTGCCAGCAGCTTAGCTGGGACAGGCACCTACGAGCAGTACTTC. V gene TRBV7-2 combines with J gene TRBJ2-7; 8 nucleotides line up with TRBD1. The V gene's germline CDR1 is SGHTA and CDR2 FQGNSA. J was trimmed by 2 bases and V by 0 bases; bases with no gene match: 3. The CDR3 has 15 amino acids.

V gene TRBV11-1 combines with J gene TRBJ2-7; TRBD2 aligns across 7 bases. This CDR3 spans 15 amino acids. Trimming removed 5 bases from V and 6 bases from J; junction bases left unmatched: 13. CDR1 and CDR2 (germline): SGHAT, FQDESV (reference sequence). The CDR3 protein is CASSRLGAGEIEQYF. The CDR3 bases are TGTGCCAGCAGCCGTCTAGGGGCGGGAGAAATCGAGCAGTACTTC.

Points on this clone: The sample holds other DNA sequences that translate to the same CDR3. The chain joins TRBV6-5 to TRBJ2-7; TRBD1 agrees at 7 bases. With 4 bases clipped from V and 2 bases from J, the junction kept 2 bases outside the gene matches. The germline gives CDR1 MNHEY, CDR2 SVGAGI. CDR3 size: 13 residues. The CDR3 reads CASSLDRAYEQYF. CDR3 bases: TGTGCCAGCAGTTTAGACAGGGCCTACGAGCAGTACTTC.

V is TRBV29-1 and J is TRBJ2-2; the match to TRBD2 covers 7 bases. The trim removed 4 bases at V and 5 bases at J, leaving 1 base unmatched. CDR1 is SQVTM and CDR2 is ANQGSEA in the germline V gene. The CDR3 extends over 12 amino acids. CDR3 sequence reads: CSVGEGTGELFF. In nucleotides, the CDR3 is TGCAGCGTTGGGGAGGGGACCGGGGAGCTGTTTTTT.

This chain connects TRBV3-1 (or the pseudogene TRBV3-2) to TRBJ2-5, with D uncertain. The J call is uncertain, as TRBJ2-7 better fits the DNA end. The CDR3 is 11 residues long. Germline CDR1 is LGHDT and CDR2 is YNNKEL (reference sequence). The CDR3 DNA reads TGTGCCAGCAGCACTCACTACGAGCAGTACTTC. Protein product: CASSTHYEQYF.

The chain has TRBV3-1 (or the pseudogene TRBV3-2) and TRBJ2-5; the D call may be TRBD1 or TRBD2 (5 bases each). The CDR3 loop spans 16 amino acids. Germline loops: CDR1 LGHDT, CDR2 YNNKEL (reference sequence). Deletions cut 0 bases from V and 4 bases from J, with 15 bases between. The CDR3 sequence: CASSQDTQAGRETQYF. DNA for the CDR3: TGTGCCAGCAGCCAAGATACCCAGGCAGGGAGAGAGACCCAGTACTTC.

The chain recombines TRBV18 with TRBJ1-5; no clear D. V was shortened by 3 bases and J by 3 bases, with 6 bases between the two germline ends. The CDR3 loop spans 13 amino acids. Germline lookup yields CDR1 KGHSH and CDR2 LQKENI. CDR3 residues: CASSPGDNQPQHF. The CDR3, as DNA: TGTGCCAGCTCACCGGGAGACAATCAGCCCCAGCATTTT.

The rearrangement links TRBV9 to TRBJ2-5, with TRBD2 as a possible D gene (7 bases). The CDR3 totals 15 residues. The germline V gene has CDR1 SGDLS and CDR2 YYNGEE. Trimming took 4 bases from V and 4 from J, leaving 17 bases between them. The CDR3 region is CASSYGEGGGETQYF. As DNA, the CDR3 is TGTGCCAGCAGCTATGGAGAGGGAGGGGGAGAGACCCAGTACTTC.

This chain connects TRBV15 to TRBJ2-1, with TRBD2 matching over 7 bases. V shed 1 base, J shed 5 bases, and the junction held 2 bases outside the gene matches. Germline lookup yields CDR1 LNHNV and CDR2 YYDKDF (reference sequence). This CDR3 region has 14 residues. As DNA, the CDR3 is TGTGCCACCAGCAGAGGCGGGAGCGACAATGAGCAGTTCTTC. Protein sequence: CATSRGGSDNEQFF.

The CDR3 spells CASSSSGTSLEQYF. CDR3 sequence (DNA): TGTGCCAGCAGCTCATCCGGGACATCTCTCGAGCAGTACTTC. The chain recombines TRBV11-2 with TRBJ2-7; D may be TRBD1 (6 bases). Deletions cut 4 bases from V and 6 bases from J, with 16 bases between. The CDR3 contains 14 residues. From germline, CDR1 is SGHAT and CDR2 FQNNGV.

This clone was counted only a few times. The V call is TRBV30, the J call TRBJ1-5; no clear D. The germline gives CDR1 GTSNPN, CDR2 SVGIG (reference sequence). The CDR3 length is 14 residues. Trimming removed 7 bases at V and 5 bases at J, with 18 bases between. CDR3 nucleotide sequence: TGTGCCTCAGGTAAAAGGAGCGATGATCAGCCCCAGCATTTT. It encodes CASGKRSDDQPQHF.

This chain joins TRBV23-1 and TRBJ1-1, with 10 bases lining up with TRBD1. TRBV23-1 is an ORF, and what it does is uncertain. The V gene end was trimmed by 8 bases and the J gene end by 4 bases; junction bases not matched to a gene: 7. The length of the CDR3 is 14 residues. Written as DNA, the CDR3 is TGCGCCAGCCGAGACAGGGGGCGAGTCACTGAAGCTTTCTTT. Protein: CASRDRGRVTEAFF.

This sequence joins TRBV28 and TRBJ2-1, with TRBD2 matching over 10 bases. This CDR3 comprises 13 residues. Losses at the gene ends were 3 bases for V and 8 bases for J; bases not matched to a gene: 1. The germline gives CDR1 MDHEN, CDR2 SYDVKM. The CDR3 DNA sequence: TGTGCCAGCAGTTTGGGGACTAGCGATGAGCAGTTCTTC. This sequence encodes CASSLGTSDEQFF.

The V call is TRBV28, the J call TRBJ2-7; 8 bases map to TRBD2. CDR1 is MDHEN, CDR2 SYDVKM, per germline. V lost 7 bases, J lost 0 bases, and 14 bases stayed unmatched. The CDR3 extends over 17 amino acids. The CDR3 region has the DNA TGTGCCAGCAATTCGGGTAGCGGGGTTCTTAGCTCCTACGAGCAGTACTTC. Protein sequence: CASNSGSGVLSSYEQYF.

The J gene is TRBJ2-5, the V gene TRBV3-1 (or the pseudogene TRBV3-2); weak D call: TRBD1 (5 bases). Deletions cut 2 bases from V and 5 bases from J, with 15 bases between. The V gene's germline CDR1 is LGHDT and CDR2 YNNKEL (reference sequence). This CDR3 contains 15 residues. For the CDR3, the DNA is TGTGCCAGCAGCCAAAGGCAGCCAGCAGGGGAGACCCAGTACTTC. Translation gives CASSQRQPAGETQYF.

The V call is TRBV18, the J call TRBJ2-3, with D perhaps matching TRBD1 or TRBD2 (5 bases each). Per the germline V gene, CDR1 is KGHSH and CDR2 is LQKENI. The V end lost 4 bases, the J end lost 4 bases, and 12 bases lay between the germline ends. The CDR3 is 14 amino acids. CDR3 loop: CASSQWDGADTQYF. The CDR3 coding sequence is TGTGCCAGCTCACAATGGGACGGGGCAGATACGCAGTATTTT.

V and J are TRBV6-2 or TRBV6-3 and TRBJ2-7; 7 nucleotides match TRBD2. Germline trimming cut 2 bases from V and 2 bases from J; bases unmatched to any gene: 9. Germline V lookup: CDR1 MNHEY, CDR2 SVGEGT. The CDR3 loop spans 16 amino acids. DNA of the CDR3: TGTGCCAGCAGTTACGCCCTGTTGGGAGGGCCCTACGAGCAGTACTTC. It encodes CASSYALLGGPYEQYF.

This sequence joins TRBV30 and TRBJ2-7; D is ambiguous. Deletions cut 7 bases from V and 4 bases from J, with 11 bases between. CDR3 length: 11 residues. Germline V CDR1 and CDR2: GTSNPN, SVGIG (reference sequence). The CDR3 loop is CAYNFAYEQYF. For the CDR3, the DNA is TGTGCCTATAATTTTGCTTACGAGCAGTACTTC.